This T cell receptor (beta chain) was sequenced for a study of shared clonotypes between healthy human individuals. Across several immunoSEQ plates, the genomic DNA of each subset was split evenly. Libraries were prepared by immunoSEQ multiplex PCR; TCRdb keeps only in-frame clonotypes and omits some of them. The table records about 2 million clones, around 96% of them present only once. The CDR3 has 17 residues. CDR1 SGDLS and CDR2 YYNGEE come from the germline V gene. The V segment lost 1 base and the J segment 1 base; nucleotides outside the gene matches: 5. CD45RO-negative, CCR7-positively selected cells formed the naive CD8 fraction, excluding terminally differentiated effector memory CD45RA+ cells.

The chain uses TRBV9 and TRBJ2-2, with 9 bases aligning to TRBD2. The sample consisted of naive CD8+ T cells sorted from blood. The origin of this receptor is a man aged 18-30 years in good health. The CDR3, as DNA: TGTGCCAGCAGCGTACCGGTGCGGGAGGGGAACACCGGGGAGCTGTTTTTT. This sequence encodes CASSVPVREGNTGELFF.